This T cell receptor beta chain is from a study of blood T cell repertoires in COVID-19. Study background: Whether acute or convalescent, the COVID-19 samples came from the United States, Italy and Spain. The analysed material was cDNA or gDNA that came from T cells, B-cell-depleted T cells, or PBMCs.

This clone was counted between two and nine times. The ends were cut back, 2 bases at V and 4 bases at J, with 6 bases in the middle. The CDR3 runs to 13 residues. Germline V lookup: CDR1 SEHNR, CDR2 FQNEAQ (reference sequence). In the authors' methods: From reference gene primer amplification, estimates of nucleated cell counts were derived. Produced via immunoSEQ multiplex PCR; TCRdb's table is partial and in-frame only. V and J calls and clone size are those listed in that table; D and trimming were worked out from the DNA. The sample carries approximately 240,000 clones, about 85% recorded once. The TCR originated in a woman aged 55 to 70 who had recovered from COVID-19. Sequencing was done on a sample of peripheral blood. V usage is TRBV7-9 and J usage is TRBJ1-5; D gene ambiguous. CDR3 region: CASSLTPNQPQHF. The CDR3 bases are TGTGCCAGCAGCTTAACTCCGAATCAGCCCCAGCATTTT.